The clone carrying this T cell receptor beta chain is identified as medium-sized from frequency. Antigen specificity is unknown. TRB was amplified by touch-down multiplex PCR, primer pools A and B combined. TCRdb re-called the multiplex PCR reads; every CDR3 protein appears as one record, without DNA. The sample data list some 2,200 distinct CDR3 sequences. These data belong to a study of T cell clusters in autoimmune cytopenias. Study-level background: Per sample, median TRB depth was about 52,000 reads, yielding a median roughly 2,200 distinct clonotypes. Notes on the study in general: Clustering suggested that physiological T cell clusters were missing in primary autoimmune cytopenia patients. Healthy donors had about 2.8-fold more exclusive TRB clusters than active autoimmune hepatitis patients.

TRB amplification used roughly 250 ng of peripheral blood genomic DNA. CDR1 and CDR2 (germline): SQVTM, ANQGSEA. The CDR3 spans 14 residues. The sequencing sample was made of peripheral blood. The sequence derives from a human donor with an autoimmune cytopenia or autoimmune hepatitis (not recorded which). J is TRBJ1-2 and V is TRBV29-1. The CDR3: CSVEWSGRVHGYTF.